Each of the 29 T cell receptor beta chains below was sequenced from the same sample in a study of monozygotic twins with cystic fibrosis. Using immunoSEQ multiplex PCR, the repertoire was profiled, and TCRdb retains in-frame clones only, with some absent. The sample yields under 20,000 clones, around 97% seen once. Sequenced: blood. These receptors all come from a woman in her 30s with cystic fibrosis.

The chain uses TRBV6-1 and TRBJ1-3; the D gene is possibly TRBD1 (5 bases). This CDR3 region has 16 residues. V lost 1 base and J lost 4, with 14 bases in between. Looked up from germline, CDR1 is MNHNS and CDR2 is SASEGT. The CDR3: CASSEVSGLMGNTIYF. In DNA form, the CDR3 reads TGTGCCAGCAGTGAAGTGTCAGGGCTGATGGGAAACACCATATATTTT.

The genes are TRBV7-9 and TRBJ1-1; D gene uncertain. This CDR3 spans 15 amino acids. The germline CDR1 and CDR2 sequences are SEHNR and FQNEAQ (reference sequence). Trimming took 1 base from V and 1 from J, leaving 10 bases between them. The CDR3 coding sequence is TGTGCCAGCAGCTTAGACCAAGGGCCGAACACTGAAGCTTTCTTT. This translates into CASSLDQGPNTEAFF.

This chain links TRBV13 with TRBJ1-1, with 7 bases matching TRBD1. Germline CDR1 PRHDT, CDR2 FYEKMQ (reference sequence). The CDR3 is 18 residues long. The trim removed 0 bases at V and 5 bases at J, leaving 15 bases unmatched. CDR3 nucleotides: TGTGCCAGCAGCTTAGGGGACTTGAAATCACAGGGGTGGACTGAAGCTTTCTTT. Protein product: CASSLGDLKSQGWTEAFF.

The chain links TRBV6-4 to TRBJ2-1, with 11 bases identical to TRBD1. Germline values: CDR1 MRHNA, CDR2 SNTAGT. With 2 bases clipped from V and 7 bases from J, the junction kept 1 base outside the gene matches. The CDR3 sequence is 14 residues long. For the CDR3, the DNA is TGTGCCAGCAGTGACGGACAGGGGGCGAATGAGCAGTTCTTC. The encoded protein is CASSDGQGANEQFF.

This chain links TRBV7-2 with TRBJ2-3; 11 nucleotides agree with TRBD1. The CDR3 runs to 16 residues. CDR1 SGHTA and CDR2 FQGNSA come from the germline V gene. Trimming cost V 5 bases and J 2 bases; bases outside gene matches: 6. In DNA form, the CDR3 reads TGTGCCAGCAGCCTCTGGACAGGGGGCCCCACAGATACGCAGTATTTT. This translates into CASSLWTGGPTDTQYF.

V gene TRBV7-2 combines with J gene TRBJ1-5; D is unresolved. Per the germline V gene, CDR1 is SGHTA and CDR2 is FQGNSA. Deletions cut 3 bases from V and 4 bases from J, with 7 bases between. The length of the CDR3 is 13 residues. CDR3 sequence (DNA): TGTGCCAGCAGCTTCGACGGGAATCAGCCCCAGCATTTT. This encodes CASSFDGNQPQHF.

In DNA, the CDR3 is TGTGCCAGCAGCCAAGACTACGGGGGGGCCGGGGAGCTGTTTTTT. Encoded protein: CASSQDYGGAGELFF. The rearrangement joins TRBV4-2 to TRBJ2-2; 8 nucleotides align to TRBD2. Germline trimming cut 0 bases from V and 6 bases from J; bases unmatched to any gene: 3. This CDR3 has 15 residues. Germline-derived CDR1 and CDR2 are LGHNA and YNFKEQ.

The chain's CDR3 is CASSLRSGGRNEQFF. CDR3 nucleotide sequence: TGCGCCAGCAGCTTGAGGAGCGGGGGGCGAAATGAGCAGTTCTTC. The rearrangement uses TRBV5-1 and TRBJ2-1; 9 bases agree with TRBD2. CDR3 size: 15 residues. J gave up 7 bases and V 1 base, and 6 bases lay outside the gene matches. Germline loops: CDR1 SGHRS, CDR2 YFSETQ.

The CDR3 bases are TGTGCCAGCTCACCGGATGGGGACCTTAACTATGGCTACACCTTC. It is translated as CASSPDGDLNYGYTF. This chain links TRBV18 with TRBJ1-2; TRBD1 is a possible D gene (5 bases). Germline V gene sequence: CDR1 KGHSH, CDR2 LQKENI. CDR3 length: 15 residues. Deletions cut 3 bases from V and 1 base from J, with 12 bases between. Full variable domain (missing parts from reference TRBV18 and TRBJ1-2): NAGVMQNPRHLVRRRGQEARLRCSPMKGHSHVYWYRQLPEEGLKFMVYLQKENIIDESGMPKERFSAEFPKEGPSILRIQQVVRGDSAAYFCASSPDGDLNYGYTFGSGTRLTVV.

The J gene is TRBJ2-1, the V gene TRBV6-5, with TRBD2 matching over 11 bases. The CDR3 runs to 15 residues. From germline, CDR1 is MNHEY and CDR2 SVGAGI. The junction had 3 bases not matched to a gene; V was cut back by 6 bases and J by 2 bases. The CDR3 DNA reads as TGTGCCAGCAGCTTAGCGGGGGGGCCCTACAATGAGCAGTTCTTC. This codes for CASSLAGGPYNEQFF.

CDR3 amino acids: CASSQDDSRSYEQYF. The DNA for the CDR3 is TGCGCCAGCAGCCAAGACGACAGTCGGTCGTACGAGCAGTACTTC. The chain couples TRBV4-3 to TRBJ2-7; weak D call: TRBD1 (5 bases). CDR1 is LGHNA, CDR2 YSLEER, per germline. The length of the CDR3 is 15 residues. V was clipped by 0 bases and J by 4 bases, with 13 bases between them.

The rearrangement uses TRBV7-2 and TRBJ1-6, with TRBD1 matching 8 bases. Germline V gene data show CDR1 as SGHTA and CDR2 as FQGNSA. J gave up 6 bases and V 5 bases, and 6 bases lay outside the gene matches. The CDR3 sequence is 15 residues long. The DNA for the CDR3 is TGTGCCAGCAGCCCGGACAGGGCTTTTAATTCACCCCTCCACTTT. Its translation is CASSPDRAFNSPLHF. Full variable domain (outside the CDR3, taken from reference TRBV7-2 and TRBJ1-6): GAGVSQSPSNKVTEKGKDVELRCDPISGHTALYWYRQSLGQGLEFLIYFQGNSAPDKSGLPSDRFSAERTGGSVSTLTIQRTQQEDSAVYLCASSPDRAFNSPLHFGNGTRLTVT.

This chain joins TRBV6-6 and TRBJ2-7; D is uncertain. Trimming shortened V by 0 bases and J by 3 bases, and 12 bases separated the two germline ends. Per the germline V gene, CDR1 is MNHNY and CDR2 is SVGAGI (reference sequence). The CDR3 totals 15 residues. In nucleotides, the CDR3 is TGTGCCAGCAGTTACTCTACTGCGGCAGGCTACGAGCAGTACTTC. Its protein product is CASSYSTAAGYEQYF.

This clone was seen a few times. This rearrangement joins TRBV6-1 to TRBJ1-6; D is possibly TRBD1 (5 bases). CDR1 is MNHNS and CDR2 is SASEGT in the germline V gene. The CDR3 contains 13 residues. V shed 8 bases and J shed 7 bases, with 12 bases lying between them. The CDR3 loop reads CASSDSENSPLHF. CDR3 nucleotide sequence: TGTGCCAGCTCCGACAGCGAGAATTCACCCCTCCACTTT.

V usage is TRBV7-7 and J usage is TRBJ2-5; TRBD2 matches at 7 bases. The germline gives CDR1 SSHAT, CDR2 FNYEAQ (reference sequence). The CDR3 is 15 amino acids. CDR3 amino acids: CASSSGRGRQETQYF. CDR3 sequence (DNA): TGTGCTAGCTCTAGTGGGAGGGGAAGACAAGAGACCCAGTACTTC.

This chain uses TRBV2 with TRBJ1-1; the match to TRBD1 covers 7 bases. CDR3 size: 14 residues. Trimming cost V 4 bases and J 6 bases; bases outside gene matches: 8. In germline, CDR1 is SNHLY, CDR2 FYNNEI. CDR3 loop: CASSGLQGLAEAFF. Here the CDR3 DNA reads TGTGCCAGCAGTGGCTTACAGGGGCTTGCTGAAGCTTTCTTT.

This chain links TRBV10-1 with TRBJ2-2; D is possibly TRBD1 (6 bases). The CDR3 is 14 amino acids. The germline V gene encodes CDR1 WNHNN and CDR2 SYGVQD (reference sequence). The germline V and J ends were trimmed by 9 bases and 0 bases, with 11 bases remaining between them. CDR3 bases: TGCGCCAGTAACAGGGAACCGAACACCGGGGAGCTGTTTTTT. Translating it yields CASNREPNTGELFF.

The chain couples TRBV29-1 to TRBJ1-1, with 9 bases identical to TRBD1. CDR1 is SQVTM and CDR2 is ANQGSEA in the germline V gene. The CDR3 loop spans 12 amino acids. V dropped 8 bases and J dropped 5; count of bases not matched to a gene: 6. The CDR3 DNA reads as TGCAGCACCGGACAGGGGAGGACTGAAGCTTTCTTT. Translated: CSTGQGRTEAFF.

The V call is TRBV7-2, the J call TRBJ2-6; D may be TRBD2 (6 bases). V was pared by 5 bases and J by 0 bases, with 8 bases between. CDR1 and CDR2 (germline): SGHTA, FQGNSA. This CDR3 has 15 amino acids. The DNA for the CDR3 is TGTGCCAGCAGCCCCGGGAGCTCTGGGGCCAACGTCCTGACTTTC. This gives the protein CASSPGSSGANVLTF. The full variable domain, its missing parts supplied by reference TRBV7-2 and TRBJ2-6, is GAGVSQSPSNKVTEKGKDVELRCDPISGHTALYWYRQSLGQGLEFLIYFQGNSAPDKSGLPSDRFSAERTGGSVSTLTIQRTQQEDSAVYLCASSPGSSGANVLTFGAGSRLTVL.

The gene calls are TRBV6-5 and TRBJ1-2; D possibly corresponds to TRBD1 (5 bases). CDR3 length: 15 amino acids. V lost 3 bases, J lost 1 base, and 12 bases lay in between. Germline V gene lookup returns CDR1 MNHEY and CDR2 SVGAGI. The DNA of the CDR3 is TGTGCCAGCAGTTATTCGGGGCCGGGTAACTATGGCTACACCTTC. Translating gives CASSYSGPGNYGYTF.

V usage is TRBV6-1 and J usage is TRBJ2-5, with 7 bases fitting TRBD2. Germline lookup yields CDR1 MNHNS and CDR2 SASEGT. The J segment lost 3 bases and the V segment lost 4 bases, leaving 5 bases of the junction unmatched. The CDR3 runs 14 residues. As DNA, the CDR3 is TGTGCCAGCAGTGGAGCGGGGAGGAAAGAGACCCAGTACTTC. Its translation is CASSGAGRKETQYF.

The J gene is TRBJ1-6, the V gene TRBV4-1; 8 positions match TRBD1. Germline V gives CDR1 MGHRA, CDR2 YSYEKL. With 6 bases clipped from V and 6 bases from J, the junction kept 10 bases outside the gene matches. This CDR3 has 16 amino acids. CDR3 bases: TGCGCCAGCAGTGTAGCACCCGGACAGGGTAATTCACCCCTCCACTTT. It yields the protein CASSVAPGQGNSPLHF.

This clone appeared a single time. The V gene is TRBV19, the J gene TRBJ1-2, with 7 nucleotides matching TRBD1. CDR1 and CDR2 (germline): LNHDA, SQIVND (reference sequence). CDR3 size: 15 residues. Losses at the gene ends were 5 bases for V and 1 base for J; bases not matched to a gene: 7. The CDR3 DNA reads TGTGCCAGTAGTTCCGTAAACAGGGGTAACTATGGCTACACCTTC. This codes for CASSSVNRGNYGYTF.

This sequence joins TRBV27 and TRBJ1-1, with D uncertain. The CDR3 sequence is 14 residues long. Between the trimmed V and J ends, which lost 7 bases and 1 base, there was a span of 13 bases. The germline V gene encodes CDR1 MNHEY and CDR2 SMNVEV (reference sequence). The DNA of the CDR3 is TGTGCCAGCACCACCAACAACAAGAACACTGAAGCTTTCTTT. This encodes CASTTNNKNTEAFF.

CDR3 sequence (DNA): TGCGCCAGCAGCTTGGCGGGGGACCTCACAGATACGCAGTATTTT. Translating gives CASSLAGDLTDTQYF. The rearrangement links TRBV5-1 to TRBJ2-3; D might be TRBD2 (6 bases). Trimming cost V 0 bases and J 2 bases, with 10 bases left between them. This CDR3 is 15 amino acids long. Germline CDR1 reads SGHRS; CDR2 reads YFSETQ. The entire variable domain, with the rest obtained from reference TRBV5-1 and TRBJ2-3, is as follows: KAGVTQTPRYLIKTRGQQVTLSCSPISGHRSVSWYQQTPGQGLQFLFEYFSETQRNKGNFPGRFSGRQFSNSRSEMNVSTLELGDSALYLCASSLAGDLTDTQYFGPGTRLTVL.

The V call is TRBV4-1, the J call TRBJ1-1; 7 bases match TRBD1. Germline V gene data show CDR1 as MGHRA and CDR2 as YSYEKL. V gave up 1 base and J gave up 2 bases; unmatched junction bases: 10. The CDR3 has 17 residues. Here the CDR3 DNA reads TGCGCCAGCAGCCAAGTTGGGGCACTAGGGGGCAACACTGAAGCTTTCTTT. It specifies CASSQVGALGGNTEAFF.

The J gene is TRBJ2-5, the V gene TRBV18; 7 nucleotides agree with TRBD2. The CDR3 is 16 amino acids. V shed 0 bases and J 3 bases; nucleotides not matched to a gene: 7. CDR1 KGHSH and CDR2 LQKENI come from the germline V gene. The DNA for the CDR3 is TGTGCCAGCTCACCACCAGCGGGGAAAAGAGAAGAGACCCAGTACTTC. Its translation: CASSPPAGKREETQYF.

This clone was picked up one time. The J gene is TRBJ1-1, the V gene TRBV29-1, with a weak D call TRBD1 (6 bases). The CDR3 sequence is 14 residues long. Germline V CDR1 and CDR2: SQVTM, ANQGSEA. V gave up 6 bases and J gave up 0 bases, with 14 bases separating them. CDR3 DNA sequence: TGCAGCGTCCACCGGGACACCCTGAACACTGAAGCTTTCTTT. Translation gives CSVHRDTLNTEAFF.

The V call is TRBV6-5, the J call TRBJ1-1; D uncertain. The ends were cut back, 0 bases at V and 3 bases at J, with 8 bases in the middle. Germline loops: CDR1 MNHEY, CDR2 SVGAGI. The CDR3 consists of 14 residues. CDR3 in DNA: TGTGCCAGCAGTTACTCGGACGGCTACACTGAAGCTTTCTTT. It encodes CASSYSDGYTEAFF.